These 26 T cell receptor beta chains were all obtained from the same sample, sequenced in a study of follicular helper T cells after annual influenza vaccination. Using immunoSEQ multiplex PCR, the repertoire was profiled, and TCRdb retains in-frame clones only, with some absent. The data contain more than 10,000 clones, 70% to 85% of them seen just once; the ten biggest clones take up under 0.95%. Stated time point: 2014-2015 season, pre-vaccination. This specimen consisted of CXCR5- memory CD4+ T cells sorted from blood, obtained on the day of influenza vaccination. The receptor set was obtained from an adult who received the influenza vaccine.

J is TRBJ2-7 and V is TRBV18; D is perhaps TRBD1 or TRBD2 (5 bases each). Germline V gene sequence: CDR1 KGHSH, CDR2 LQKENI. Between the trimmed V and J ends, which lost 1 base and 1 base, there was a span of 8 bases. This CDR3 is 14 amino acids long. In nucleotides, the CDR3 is TGTGCCAGCTCACCACGGGACGGTTCCTACGAGCAGTACTTC. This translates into CASSPRDGSYEQYF.

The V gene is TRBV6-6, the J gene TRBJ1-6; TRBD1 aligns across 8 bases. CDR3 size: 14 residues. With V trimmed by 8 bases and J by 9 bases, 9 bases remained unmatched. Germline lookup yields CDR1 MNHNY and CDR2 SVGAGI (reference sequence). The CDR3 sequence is CASRFAGGLSPLHF. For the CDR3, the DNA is TGTGCCAGCCGCTTCGCAGGGGGCCTTTCACCCCTCCACTTT.

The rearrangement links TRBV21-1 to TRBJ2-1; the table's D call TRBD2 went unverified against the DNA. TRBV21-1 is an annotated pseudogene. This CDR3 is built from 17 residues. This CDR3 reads CASRWGKSGSPKDEQFF. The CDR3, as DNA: TGTGCCAGCAGGTGGGGGAAGAGCGGGAGTCCCAAGGATGAGCAGTTCTTC.

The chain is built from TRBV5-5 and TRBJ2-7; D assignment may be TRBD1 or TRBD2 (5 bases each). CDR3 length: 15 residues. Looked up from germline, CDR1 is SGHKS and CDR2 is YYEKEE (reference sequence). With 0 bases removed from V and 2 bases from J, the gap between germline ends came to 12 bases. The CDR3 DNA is TGTGCCAGCAGCTTGGCCGGGGCAGATGCCTACGAGCAGTACTTC. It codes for CASSLAGADAYEQYF.

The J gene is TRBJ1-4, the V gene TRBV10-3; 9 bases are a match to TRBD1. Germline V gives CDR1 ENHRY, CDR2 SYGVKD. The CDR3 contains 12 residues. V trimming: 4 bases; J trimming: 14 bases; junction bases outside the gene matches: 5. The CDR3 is CAISARDRDLFF. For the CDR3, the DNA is TGTGCCATCAGTGCTCGGGACAGGGACCTGTTTTTT.

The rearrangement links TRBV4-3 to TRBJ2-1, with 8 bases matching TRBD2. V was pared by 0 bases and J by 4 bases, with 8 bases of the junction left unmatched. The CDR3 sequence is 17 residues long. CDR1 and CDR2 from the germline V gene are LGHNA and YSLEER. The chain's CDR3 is CASSQDPRPSGYNEQFF. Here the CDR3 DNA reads TGCGCCAGCAGCCAAGATCCAAGGCCTAGCGGGTACAATGAGCAGTTCTTC.

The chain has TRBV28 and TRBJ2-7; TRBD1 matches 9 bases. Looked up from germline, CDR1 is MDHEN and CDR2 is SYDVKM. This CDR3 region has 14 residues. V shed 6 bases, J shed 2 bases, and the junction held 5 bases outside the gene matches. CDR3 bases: TGTGCCAGCAGCTTACAGGGGGCCGCCTACGAGCAGTACTTC. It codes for CASSLQGAAYEQYF.

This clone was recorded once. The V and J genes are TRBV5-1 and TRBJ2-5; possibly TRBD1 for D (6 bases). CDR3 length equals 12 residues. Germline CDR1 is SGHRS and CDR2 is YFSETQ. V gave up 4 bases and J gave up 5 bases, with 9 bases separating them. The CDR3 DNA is TGCGCCAGCAGCCTTCAGGGGGAGACCCAGTACTTC. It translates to CASSLQGETQYF.

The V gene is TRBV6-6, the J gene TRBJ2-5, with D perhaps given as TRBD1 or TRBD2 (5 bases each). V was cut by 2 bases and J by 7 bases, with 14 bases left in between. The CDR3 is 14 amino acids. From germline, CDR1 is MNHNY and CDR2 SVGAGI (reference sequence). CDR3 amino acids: CASSYGTDGRTQYF. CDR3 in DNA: TGTGCCAGCAGTTACGGGACGGATGGAAGGACCCAGTACTTC.

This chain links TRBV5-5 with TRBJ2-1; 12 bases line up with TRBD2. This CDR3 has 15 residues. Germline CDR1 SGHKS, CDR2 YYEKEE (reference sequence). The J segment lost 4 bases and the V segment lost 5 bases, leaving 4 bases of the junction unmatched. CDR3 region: CASSLTSGGYNEQFF. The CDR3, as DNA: TGTGCCAGCAGTCTAACTAGCGGGGGGTACAATGAGCAGTTCTTC.

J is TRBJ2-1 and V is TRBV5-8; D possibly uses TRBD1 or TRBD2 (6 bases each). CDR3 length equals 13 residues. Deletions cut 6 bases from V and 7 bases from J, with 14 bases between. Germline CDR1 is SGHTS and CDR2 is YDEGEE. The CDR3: CASKITGRNEQFF. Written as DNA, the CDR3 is TGTGCCAGCAAGATTACAGGGAGGAATGAGCAGTTCTTC. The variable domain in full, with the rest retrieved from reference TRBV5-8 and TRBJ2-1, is EAGVTQSPTHLIKTRGQQATLRCSPISGHTSVYWYQQALGLGLQFLLWYDEGEERNRGNFPPRFSGRQFPNYSSELNVNALELEDSALYLCASKITGRNEQFFGPGTRLTVL.

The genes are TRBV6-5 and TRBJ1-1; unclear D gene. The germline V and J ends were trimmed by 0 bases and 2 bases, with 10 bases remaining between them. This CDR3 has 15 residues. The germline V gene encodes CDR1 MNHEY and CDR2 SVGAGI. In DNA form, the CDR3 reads TGTGCCAGCAGTTACTCCCCTCGTACCAACACTGAAGCTTTCTTT. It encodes CASSYSPRTNTEAFF.

Written as DNA, the CDR3 is TGTGCCAGCAGTGATCAGGTCACAGATACGCAGTATTTT. Residues: CASSDQVTDTQYF. The chain has TRBV2 and TRBJ2-3; no clear D gene. V was clipped by 3 bases and J by 2 bases, with 6 bases between them. Germline values: CDR1 SNHLY, CDR2 FYNNEI. The CDR3 is 13 residues long. Full variable domain (missing parts from reference TRBV2 and TRBJ2-3): EPEVTQTPSHQVTQMGQEVILRCVPISNHLYFYWYRQILGQKVEFLVSFYNNEISEKSEIFDDQFSVERPDGSNFTLKIRSTKLEDSAMYFCASSDQVTDTQYFGPGTRLTVL.

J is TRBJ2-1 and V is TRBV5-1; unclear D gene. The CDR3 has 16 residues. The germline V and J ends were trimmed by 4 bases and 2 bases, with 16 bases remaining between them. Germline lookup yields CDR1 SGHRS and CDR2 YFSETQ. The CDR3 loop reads CASSPGRTATYNEQFF. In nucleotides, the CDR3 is TGCGCCAGCAGCCCCGGGCGGACGGCTACCTACAATGAGCAGTTCTTC.

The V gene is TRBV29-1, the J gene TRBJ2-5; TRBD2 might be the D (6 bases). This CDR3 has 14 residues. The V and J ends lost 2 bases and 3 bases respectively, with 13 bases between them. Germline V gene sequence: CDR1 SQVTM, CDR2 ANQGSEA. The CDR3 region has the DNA TGCAGCGTTGAAAGGCAAATAGCGGAAGAGACCCAGTACTTC. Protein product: CSVERQIAEETQYF.

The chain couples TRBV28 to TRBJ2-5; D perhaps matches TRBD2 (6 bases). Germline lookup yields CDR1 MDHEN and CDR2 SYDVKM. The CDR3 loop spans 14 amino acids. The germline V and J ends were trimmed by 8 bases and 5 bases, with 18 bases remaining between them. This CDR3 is CASQPPGVRETQYF. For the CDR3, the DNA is TGTGCCAGCCAGCCCCCGGGAGTAAGGGAGACCCAGTACTTC.

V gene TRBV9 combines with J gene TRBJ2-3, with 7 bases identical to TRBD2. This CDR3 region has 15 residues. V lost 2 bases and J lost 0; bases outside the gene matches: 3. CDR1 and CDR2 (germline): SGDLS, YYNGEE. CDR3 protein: CASSVGAGSTDTQYF. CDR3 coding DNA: TGTGCCAGCAGCGTTGGAGCGGGGAGCACAGATACGCAGTATTTT. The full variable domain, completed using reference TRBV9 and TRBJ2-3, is DSGVTQTPKHLITATGQRVTLRCSPRSGDLSVYWYQQSLDQGLQFLIQYYNGEERAKGNILERFSAQQFPDLHSELNLSSLELGDSALYFCASSVGAGSTDTQYFGPGTRLTVL.

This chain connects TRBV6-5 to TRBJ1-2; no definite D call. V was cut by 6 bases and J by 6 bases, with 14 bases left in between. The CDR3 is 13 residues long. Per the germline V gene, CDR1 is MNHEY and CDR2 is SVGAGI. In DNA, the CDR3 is TGTGCCAGCAGAGAGACAATCTTTGATGGCTACACCTTC. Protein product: CASRETIFDGYTF.

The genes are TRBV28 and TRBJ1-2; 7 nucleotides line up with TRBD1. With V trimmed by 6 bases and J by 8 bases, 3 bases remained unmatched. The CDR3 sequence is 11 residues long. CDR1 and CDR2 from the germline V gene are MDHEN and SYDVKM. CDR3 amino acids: CASSTGDGYTF. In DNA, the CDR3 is TGTGCCAGCAGCACAGGGGACGGCTACACCTTC.

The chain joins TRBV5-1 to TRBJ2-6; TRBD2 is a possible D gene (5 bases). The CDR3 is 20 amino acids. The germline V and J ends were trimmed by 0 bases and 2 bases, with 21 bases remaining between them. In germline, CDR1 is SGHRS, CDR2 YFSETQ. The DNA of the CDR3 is TGCGCCAGCAGCTTGGTTAGTCCGATGGGAGCAAGGACTGGGGCCAACGTCCTGACTTTC. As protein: CASSLVSPMGARTGANVLTF. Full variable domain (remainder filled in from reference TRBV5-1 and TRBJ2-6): KAGVTQTPRYLIKTRGQQVTLSCSPISGHRSVSWYQQTPGQGLQFLFEYFSETQRNKGNFPGRFSGRQFSNSRSEMNVSTLELGDSALYLCASSLVSPMGARTGANVLTFGAGSRLTVL.

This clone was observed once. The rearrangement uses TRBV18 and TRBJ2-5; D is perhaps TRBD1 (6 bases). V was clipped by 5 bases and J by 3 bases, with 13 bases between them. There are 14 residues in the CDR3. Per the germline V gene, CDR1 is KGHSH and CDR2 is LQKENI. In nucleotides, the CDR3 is TGTGCCAGCTCAACCCGCCACAGGGAAGAGACCCAGTACTTC. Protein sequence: CASSTRHREETQYF.

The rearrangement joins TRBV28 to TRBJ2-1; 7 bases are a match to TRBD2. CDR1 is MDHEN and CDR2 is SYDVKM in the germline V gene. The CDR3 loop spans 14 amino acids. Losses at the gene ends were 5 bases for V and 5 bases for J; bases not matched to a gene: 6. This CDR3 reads CASSPGTINNEQFF. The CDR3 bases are TGTGCCAGCAGTCCCGGGACTATAAACAATGAGCAGTTCTTC.

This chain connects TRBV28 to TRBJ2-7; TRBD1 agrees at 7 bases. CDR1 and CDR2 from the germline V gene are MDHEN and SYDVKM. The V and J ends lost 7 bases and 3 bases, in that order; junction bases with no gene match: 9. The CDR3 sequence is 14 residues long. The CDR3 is CASTNSGTVYEQYF. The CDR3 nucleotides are TGTGCCAGCACCAACTCCGGGACAGTCTACGAGCAGTACTTC.

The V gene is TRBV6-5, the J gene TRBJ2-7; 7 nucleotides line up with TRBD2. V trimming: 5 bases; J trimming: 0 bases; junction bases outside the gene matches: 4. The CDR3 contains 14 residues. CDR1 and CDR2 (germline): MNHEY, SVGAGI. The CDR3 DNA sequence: TGTGCCAGCAGTCCCTGGGGGGGCTCCTACGAGCAGTACTTC. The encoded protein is CASSPWGGSYEQYF.

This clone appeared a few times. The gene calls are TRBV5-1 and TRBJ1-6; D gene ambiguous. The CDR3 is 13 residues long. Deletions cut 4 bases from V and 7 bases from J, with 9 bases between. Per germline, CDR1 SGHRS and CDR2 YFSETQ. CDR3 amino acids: CASSQMTNSPLHF. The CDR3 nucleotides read TGCGCCAGCAGCCAAATGACGAATTCACCCCTCCACTTT. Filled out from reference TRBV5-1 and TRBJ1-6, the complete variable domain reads KAGVTQTPRYLIKTRGQQVTLSCSPISGHRSVSWYQQTPGQGLQFLFEYFSETQRNKGNFPGRFSGRQFSNSRSEMNVSTLELGDSALYLCASSQMTNSPLHFGNGTRLTVT.

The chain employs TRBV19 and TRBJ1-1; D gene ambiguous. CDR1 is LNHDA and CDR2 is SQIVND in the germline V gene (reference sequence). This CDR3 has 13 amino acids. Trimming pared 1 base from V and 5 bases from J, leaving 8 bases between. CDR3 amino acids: CASSIGEWTEAFF. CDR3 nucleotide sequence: TGTGCCAGTAGTATAGGGGAGTGGACTGAAGCTTTCTTT.